These 6 T cell receptor beta chains came from one sample sequenced in a study of cytomegalovirus exposure and HLA in healthy donors. Researchers ran the PCR with 60 Vbeta and 13 Jbeta primers. Method: immunoSEQ multiplex PCR; TCRdb's copy keeps in-frame clones and lacks some. The table lists tens of thousands of clones, under 70% of them singletons. Sequenced input: PBMCs. All receptors come from a woman between 50 and 59 years old in good health and CMV-seropositive.

The rearrangement uses TRBV29-1 and TRBJ1-2, with D hard to call. The CDR3 spans 12 residues. The V and J ends lost 4 bases and 4 bases respectively, with 10 bases between them. Germline V CDR1 and CDR2: SQVTM, ANQGSEA. This CDR3 reads CSVALGGYGYTF. The CDR3 coding sequence is TGCAGCGTTGCTCTCGGCGGCTATGGCTACACCTTC.

This clone appeared a single time. In DNA, the CDR3 is TGTGCCAGCAGCTTAGCGGGCGGGAATTCACCCCTCCACTTT. This translates into CASSLAGGNSPLHF. The chain links TRBV7-9 to TRBJ1-6; D unclear. The CDR3 has 14 residues. Germline CDR1 SEHNR, CDR2 FQNEAQ (reference sequence). V was pared by 0 bases and J by 7 bases, with 7 bases between.

The V call is TRBV2, the J call TRBJ1-5; no firm D call. Germline V CDR1 and CDR2: SNHLY, FYNNEI. The ends were cut back, 4 bases at V and 2 bases at J, with 12 bases in the middle. The CDR3 runs to 15 residues. This CDR3 reads CASSGLQMGNQPQHF. As DNA, the CDR3 is TGTGCCAGCAGTGGGCTACAGATGGGCAATCAGCCCCAGCATTTT.

The genes are TRBV5-5 and TRBJ2-7, with 10 positions matching TRBD2. V shed 4 bases and J 4 bases; nucleotides not matched to a gene: 8. Germline CDR1 reads SGHKS; CDR2 reads YYEKEE (reference sequence). This CDR3 has 15 residues. CDR3 in DNA: TGTGCCAGCAGCCAGAGTAGCGGGGGGTTATACGAGCAGTACTTC. This codes for CASSQSSGGLYEQYF.

The chain joins TRBV10-3 to TRBJ1-2; D is ambiguous. The CDR3 length is 10 residues. CDR1 is ENHRY, CDR2 SYGVKD, per germline. Between the trimmed V and J ends, which lost 9 bases and 6 bases, there was a span of 8 bases. CDR3 DNA sequence: TGTGCCATAGGGAGTGATGGCTACACCTTC. It translates to CAIGSDGYTF.

This chain joins TRBV7-9 and TRBJ1-4, with D possibly matching TRBD1 (6 bases). The CDR3 sequence is 15 residues long. V was cut by 5 bases and J by 5 bases, with 15 bases left in between. Germline CDR1 is SEHNR and CDR2 is FQNEAQ (reference sequence). As DNA, the CDR3 is TGTGCCAGCAGCCAACCGGGACATCGAAATGAAAAACTGTTTTTT. Its protein is CASSQPGHRNEKLFF.